Below are 31 T cell receptor beta chains sequenced from a single sample in a study of cytomegalovirus exposure and HLA in healthy donors. The primer mix had 60 Vbeta and 13 Jbeta primers. Assay: immunoSEQ multiplex PCR; the TCRdb copy retains only in-frame clones and omits some. The data show about 210,000 clones, 82% seen once. Sequenced: PBMCs. These receptor sequences come from a man aged 40-50 years in good health and CMV-seropositive.

The chain is built from TRBV18 and TRBJ2-1; 7 bases fit TRBD1. J was trimmed by 7 bases and V by 3 bases; bases with no gene match: 6. CDR1 is KGHSH, CDR2 LQKENI, per germline. This CDR3 contains 14 residues. The CDR3 loop is CASSPTGIRNEQFF. The CDR3 DNA follows: TGTGCCAGCTCACCGACAGGGATTCGGAATGAGCAGTTCTTC.

The chain links TRBV20-1 to TRBJ2-1; maybe TRBD2 (6 bases). With 6 bases removed from V and 12 bases from J, the gap between germline ends came to 15 bases. Germline V CDR1 and CDR2: DFQATT, SNEGSKA (reference sequence). CDR3 length equals 11 residues. CDR3 nucleotide sequence: TGCAGTGCGAACCGGGACTCTGGGCAGTTCTTC. It encodes CSANRDSGQFF.

The CDR3, as DNA: TGTGCCTGTAATGGGCAGGTCAATGAGCAGTTCTTC. As protein: CACNGQVNEQFF. V and J are TRBV30 and TRBJ2-1; D remains ambiguous. V lost 6 bases and J lost 6, with 12 bases in between. CDR1 and CDR2 from the germline V gene are GTSNPN and SVGIG (reference sequence). The CDR3 loop spans 12 amino acids.

The chain combines TRBV4-1 with TRBJ2-7; 7 positions agree with TRBD1. Trimming cost V 4 bases and J 0 bases; bases outside gene matches: 6. The CDR3 has 15 amino acids. CDR1 MGHRA and CDR2 YSYEKL come from the germline V gene. The CDR3 DNA reads TGCGCCAGCAGCCGGGACAGTTTTTTCTCCTACGAGCAGTACGTC. It yields the protein CASSRDSFFSYEQYV.

The chain recombines TRBV11-3 with TRBJ2-3, with 9 bases identical to TRBD2. Germline assignment: CDR1 SGHNT and CDR2 YENEEA. The V segment lost 1 base and the J segment 0 bases; nucleotides outside the gene matches: 2. The CDR3 consists of 16 residues. CDR3 sequence reads: CASSLGLAGSTDTQYF. DNA for the CDR3: TGTGCCAGCAGCTTAGGGCTAGCGGGGAGCACAGATACGCAGTATTTT.

The chain employs TRBV11-2 and TRBJ2-5, with 12 nucleotides matching TRBD2. V shed 5 bases, J shed 5 bases, and the junction held 6 bases outside the gene matches. CDR3 size: 15 residues. The V gene's germline CDR1 is SGHAT and CDR2 FQNNGV. CDR3: CASSTRLAGAETQYF. CDR3 sequence (DNA): TGTGCCAGCAGCACCAGACTAGCGGGAGCGGAGACCCAGTACTTC.

This clone was counted once. This CDR3 reads CASSDDITDVGKLFF. CDR3 sequence (DNA): TGTGCCAGCAGTGACGACATCACCGATGTGGGAAAACTGTTTTTT. The chain couples TRBV5-6 to TRBJ1-4; D gene uncertain. This CDR3 contains 15 residues. The V and J ends lost 5 bases and 10 bases respectively, with 21 bases between them. From germline, CDR1 is SGHDT and CDR2 YYEEEE.

CDR3 nucleotides: TGTGCCAGTAGTATTGGTGTCAGGCGATACTCTGGGGCCAACGTCCTGACTTTC. This codes for CASSIGVRRYSGANVLTF. The V gene is TRBV19, the J gene TRBJ2-6; D remains ambiguous. V was clipped by 3 bases and J by 0 bases, with 15 bases between them. The length of the CDR3 is 18 residues. Germline CDR1 reads LNHDA; CDR2 reads SQIVND (reference sequence). The complete variable domain, with remaining parts taken from reference TRBV19 and TRBJ2-6, reads DGGITQSPKYLFRKEGQNVTLSCEQNLNHDAMYWYRQDPGQGLRLIYYSQIVNDFQKGDIAEGYSVSREKKESFPLTVTSAQKNPTAFYLCASSIGVRRYSGANVLTFGAGSRLTVL.

The chain recombines TRBV27 with TRBJ2-3; no firm D call. V lost 0 bases and J 4 bases, leaving 11 bases between the germline ends. This CDR3 is built from 15 residues. The V gene's germline CDR1 is MNHEY and CDR2 SMNVEV (reference sequence). The CDR3 nucleotides are TGTGCCAGCAGTTTATCGGCAGTAGCCCCAGATACGCAGTATTTT. This encodes CASSLSAVAPDTQYF.

The V call is TRBV28, the J call TRBJ1-2, with D possibly being TRBD1 (5 bases). Trimming shortened V by 5 bases and J by 6 bases, and 19 bases separated the two germline ends. The CDR3 spans 15 residues. The germline V gene encodes CDR1 MDHEN and CDR2 SYDVKM. CDR3 DNA: TGTGCCAGCAGTCCTCGCCCAGGGCCATCCCATGGCTACACCTTC. The encoded protein is CASSPRPGPSHGYTF.

The V and J genes are TRBV4-1 and TRBJ2-7; D possibly corresponds to TRBD2 (6 bases). The CDR3 totals 14 residues. Germline CDR1 reads MGHRA; CDR2 reads YSYEKL. With 0 bases removed from V and 2 bases from J, the gap between germline ends came to 8 bases. The CDR3 loop is CASSQDRTTYEQYV. The CDR3, as DNA: TGCGCCAGCAGCCAAGATCGGACTACCTACGAGCAGTACGTC.

The gene calls are TRBV30 and TRBJ2-3; a weak D match, TRBD1 (5 bases). The CDR3 runs to 12 residues. The germline V gene has CDR1 GTSNPN and CDR2 SVGIG (reference sequence). Trimming took off 1 base at V and 6 bases at J, with 8 bases between the two ends. The CDR3, as DNA: TGTGCCTGGAGTGCAGGGTCCGATACGCAGTATTTT. Protein sequence: CAWSAGSDTQYF. The full variable domain, completed using reference TRBV30 and TRBJ2-3, is SQTIHQWPATLVQPVGSPLSLECTVEGTSNPNLYWYRQAAGRGLQLLFYSVGIGQISSEVPQNLSASRPQDRQFILSSKKLLLSDSGFYLCAWSAGSDTQYFGPGTRLTVL.

The chain recombines TRBV7-9 with TRBJ1-1; no reliable D call. Trimming left V 3 bases short and J 5 bases short, with 22 bases between. Germline V gene data show CDR1 as SEHNR and CDR2 as FQNEAQ (reference sequence). The CDR3 has 17 amino acids. The DNA for the CDR3 is TGTGCCAGCAGCTTGGGGTACGTCCGCGAGGGCAAGACTGAAGCTTTCTTT. Translated: CASSLGYVREGKTEAFF.

The J gene is TRBJ2-1, the V gene TRBV10-1; possible D gene TRBD2, 6 bases. The V end was cut by 6 bases, the J end by 3 bases, with 6 bases between. Germline V gene lookup returns CDR1 WNHNN and CDR2 SYGVQD (reference sequence). The CDR3 is 12 residues long. CDR3 region: CASSGSYNEQFF. Written as DNA, the CDR3 is TGCGCCAGCAGCGGGAGCTACAATGAGCAGTTCTTC.

This chain connects TRBV7-9 to TRBJ2-5, with TRBD2 matching 11 bases. From germline, CDR1 is SEHNR and CDR2 FQNEAQ (reference sequence). The CDR3 consists of 16 residues. V lost 1 base, J lost 5 bases, and 6 bases stayed unmatched. The CDR3 loop reads CASSLVGLAVGETQYF. Written as DNA, the CDR3 is TGTGCCAGCAGCTTAGTGGGACTAGCGGTGGGGGAGACCCAGTACTTC.

V usage is TRBV7-6 and J usage is TRBJ2-5; a possible D gene is TRBD2 (6 bases). The V and J ends lost 7 bases and 2 bases respectively, with 17 bases between them. CDR3 size: 15 residues. From germline, CDR1 is SGHVS and CDR2 FNYEAQ. The CDR3: CASTLGGLAQETQYF. For the CDR3, the DNA is TGTGCCAGCACCCTAGGTGGGCTAGCGCAAGAGACCCAGTACTTC.

V usage is TRBV6-5 and J usage is TRBJ1-2, with D possibly matching TRBD1 (6 bases). V lost 6 bases and J 7 bases, leaving 21 bases between the germline ends. Germline V gene data show CDR1 as MNHEY and CDR2 as SVGAGI. The CDR3 is made up of 15 amino acids. The CDR3 loop reads CASRRAATGMGGYTF. The CDR3, as DNA: TGTGCCAGCAGGAGGGCAGCCACAGGGATGGGTGGCTACACCTTC.

The count of this clone is one. The rearrangement uses TRBV5-3 and TRBJ1-2; no definite D call. TRBV5-3 is an ORF, and what it does is uncertain. CDR3 length: 19 residues. V dropped 0 bases and J dropped 0 bases, with 21 bases sitting between them. The CDR3 protein is CARSLVPPQSRGANYGYTF. The DNA of the CDR3 is TGTGCCAGAAGCTTGGTCCCGCCGCAGTCCCGGGGAGCTAACTATGGCTACACCTTC.

V is TRBV30 and J is TRBJ2-4, with 8 bases lining up with TRBD1. This CDR3 is built from 14 residues. V dropped 4 bases and J dropped 1; count of bases not matched to a gene: 3. Germline values: CDR1 GTSNPN, CDR2 SVGIG (reference sequence). This CDR3 reads CAWTRTGAKNIQYF. CDR3 bases: TGTGCCTGGACCAGGACAGGGGCCAAAAACATTCAGTACTTC.

The V call is TRBV5-1, the J call TRBJ2-2, with 7 bases matching TRBD2. The CDR3 consists of 14 residues. Trimming cost V 2 bases and J 5 bases; bases outside gene matches: 3. Germline V CDR1 and CDR2: SGHRS, YFSETQ. DNA for the CDR3: TGCGCCAGCAGCTTTGCGGGAGTGACCGGGGAGCTGTTTTTT. Encoded protein: CASSFAGVTGELFF.

This chain uses TRBV19 with TRBJ1-1; D unresolved. The germline CDR1 and CDR2 sequences are LNHDA and SQIVND (reference sequence). The CDR3 consists of 13 residues. V gave up 5 bases and J gave up 1 base, with 8 bases separating them. The CDR3 sequence is CASSGQRNTEAFF. The CDR3 DNA sequence: TGTGCCAGTAGTGGGCAGAGGAACACTGAAGCTTTCTTT.

This clone was seen a single time. J is TRBJ1-5 and V is TRBV21-1; the D call in the table, TRBD1, was not verified against the DNA. TRBV21-1 is annotated as a pseudogene. The CDR3 runs 18 residues. The DNA for the CDR3 is TGTGCCAGCACCCATGTAAAGAGGGCCAGGGGGAGCAATCAGCCCCAGCATTTT. This translates into CASTHVKRARGSNQPQHF.

In DNA, the CDR3 is TGTGCCAGCAGGGACCTTCTAGCGGGAGCCTACGAGCAGTACTTC. Its protein is CASRDLLAGAYEQYF. The gene calls are TRBV6-5 and TRBJ2-5, with 10 bases lining up with TRBD2. The J call may be mistaken, given a closer DNA end match to TRBJ2-7. This CDR3 has 15 amino acids. Germline V gene lookup returns CDR1 MNHEY and CDR2 SVGAGI.

The rearrangement joins TRBV29-1 to TRBJ2-2; D perhaps matches TRBD1 (6 bases). V lost 5 bases and J lost 6, with 16 bases in between. CDR3 size: 14 residues. Germline V gene lookup returns CDR1 SQVTM and CDR2 ANQGSEA. The DNA of the CDR3 is TGCAGCGTTTCCCCCAGGGGCGAGGCCGGGGAGCTGTTTTTT. This translates into CSVSPRGEAGELFF.

The CDR3 loop reads CASTWSQGAPNEQFF. CDR3 DNA sequence: TGTGCCAGCACCTGGAGTCAGGGGGCCCCTAATGAGCAGTTCTTC. V and J are TRBV27 and TRBJ2-1; TRBD1 matches at 8 bases. The J segment lost 7 bases and the V segment lost 7 bases, leaving 12 bases of the junction unmatched. The germline V gene encodes CDR1 MNHEY and CDR2 SMNVEV (reference sequence). The CDR3 consists of 15 residues.

The chain is built from TRBV30 and TRBJ1-1, with 10 bases that match TRBD1. Trimming removed 0 bases from V and 4 bases from J; junction bases left unmatched: 5. Germline V gene sequence: CDR1 GTSNPN, CDR2 SVGIG (reference sequence). The length of the CDR3 is 15 residues. The CDR3 sequence: CAWSVIWTGGTEAFF. The CDR3 DNA is TGTGCCTGGAGTGTAATTTGGACAGGGGGCACTGAAGCTTTCTTT.

The V call is TRBV6-1, the J call TRBJ2-7; 15 bases are a match to TRBD2. V lost 7 bases and J lost 6; bases outside the gene matches: 4. Germline assignment: CDR1 MNHNS and CDR2 SASEGT. This CDR3 has 14 amino acids. CDR3 protein: CASTGTSGRSEQYV. CDR3 nucleotides: TGTGCCAGCACCGGGACTAGCGGGAGGAGCGAGCAGTACGTC.

This clone was recorded at least ten times. The V gene is TRBV2, the J gene TRBJ2-7, with D maybe TRBD2 (5 bases). V was pared by 2 bases and J by 4 bases, with 12 bases between. The CDR3 sequence is 14 residues long. Germline V gene lookup returns CDR1 SNHLY and CDR2 FYNNEI. The CDR3 spells CASSELLAPYEQYV. For the CDR3, the DNA is TGTGCCAGCAGTGAATTGCTAGCTCCGTACGAGCAGTACGTC.

This chain links TRBV4-1 with TRBJ2-1; 8 nucleotides match TRBD2. Germline values: CDR1 MGHRA, CDR2 YSYEKL. V lost 0 bases and J lost 5; bases outside the gene matches: 18. CDR3 length: 20 amino acids. This CDR3 reads CASSQDRGGRPGRSDNEQFF. CDR3 in DNA: TGCGCCAGCAGCCAAGATCGGGGCGGGAGGCCGGGGAGGAGTGACAATGAGCAGTTCTTC.

The chain employs TRBV4-2 and TRBJ2-1; 8 bases align to TRBD2. V was pared by 0 bases and J by 5 bases, with 3 bases of the junction left unmatched. Germline assignment: CDR1 LGHNA and CDR2 YNFKEQ. There are 15 residues in the CDR3. CDR3: CASSQETSENNEQFF. The CDR3 nucleotides are TGTGCCAGCAGCCAAGAGACTAGCGAAAACAATGAGCAGTTCTTC.

The chain combines TRBV5-1 with TRBJ2-5, with a tentative D call TRBD1 (6 bases). Germline V CDR1 and CDR2: SGHRS, YFSETQ. V was trimmed by 1 base and J by 3 bases, leaving 7 bases between them. The CDR3 is 13 amino acids. CDR3 sequence: CASSLWDKETQYF. The DNA for the CDR3 is TGCGCCAGCAGCTTGTGGGACAAAGAGACCCAGTACTTC.